The next 30 T cell receptor beta chains were all read from a single sample in a study of shared clonotypes between healthy human individuals (dated by TCRdb to the early 2020s). Receptor libraries were prepared by the immunoSEQ multiplex PCR assay. Not all clones reach the TCRdb copy of this immuneACCESS table, which keeps in-frame sequences only. Checked studies attribute under half of the gap to unresolved V genes and leave the rest unexplained. Across this sample there are around 2,100,000 clones, with about 95% seen only once. The ten largest clones represent roughly 1.2% of the sample. CD8 naive samples consisted of CD45RO-negative cells that were positively selected for CCR7, yielding a CD45RA+CCR7+ population without TemRA cells. Sample: naive CD8+ T cells sorted from blood. Interpreted using the paper, the cell subset or site label stands for: CD45RA+CCR7+. The receptors originated from a man aged 18 to 35 in good health.

The chain is built from TRBV13 and TRBJ1-3, with 7 positions matching TRBD1. V dropped 5 bases and J dropped 0; count of bases not matched to a gene: 10. The CDR3 runs 17 residues. Looked up from germline, CDR1 is PRHDT and CDR2 is FYEKMQ (reference sequence). CDR3 nucleotides: TGTGCCAGCAGCGACACCCTGACAGGGATCTCTGGAAACACCATATATTTT. Encoded protein: CASSDTLTGISGNTIYF.

This chain connects TRBV4-3 to TRBJ2-1, with TRBD2 matching 14 bases. The CDR3 sequence is 20 residues long. V shed 0 bases, J shed 9 bases, and the junction held 16 bases outside the gene matches. Germline-derived CDR1 and CDR2 are LGHNA and YSLEER. The CDR3 DNA reads as TGCGCCAGCAGCCAAGAATACCAGTGGGGGGGACTAGCGGGAGTACTTGAGCAGTTCTTC. Protein sequence: CASSQEYQWGGLAGVLEQFF.

The chain is built from TRBV6-4 and TRBJ2-7, with 7 positions matching TRBD1. Germline V gene sequence: CDR1 MRHNA, CDR2 SNTAGT. The V gene end was trimmed by 3 bases and the J gene end by 4 bases; junction bases not matched to a gene: 9. This CDR3 spans 15 amino acids. CDR3 sequence (DNA): TGTGCCAGCAGTGAGTCGGGCCAGGGGGTGTACGAGCAGTACTTC. It yields the protein CASSESGQGVYEQYF.

The chain has TRBV6-1 and TRBJ2-7; the D gene is possibly TRBD2 (5 bases). Germline V gene data show CDR1 as MNHNS and CDR2 as SASEGT. The CDR3 is 12 residues long. V was cut by 7 bases and J by 0 bases, with 7 bases left in between. CDR3 coding DNA: TGTGCCAGCACTAGCTACTCCTACGAGCAGTACTTC. Amino acids: CASTSYSYEQYF.

The chain links TRBV4-3 to TRBJ2-1, with 7 bases fitting TRBD2. The CDR3 covers 16 residues. The germline V gene encodes CDR1 LGHNA and CDR2 YSLEER. Trimming cost V 2 bases and J 2 bases; bases outside gene matches: 6. Here the CDR3 reads CASSQTGGLPYNEQFF. The CDR3 DNA reads as TGCGCCAGCAGCCAAACGGGAGGTTTACCCTACAATGAGCAGTTCTTC.

The chain is built from TRBV28 and TRBJ1-5, with 7 nucleotides matching TRBD1. After removal of 3 bases from V and 2 bases from J, the junction contained 7 bases not matched to a gene. The CDR3 spans 16 residues. Germline CDR1 and CDR2: MDHEN and SYDVKM. In nucleotides, the CDR3 is TGTGCCAGCAGTTTCTCTCGACAGGGCGGCAATCAGCCCCAGCATTTT. Translating gives CASSFSRQGGNQPQHF.

The rearrangement uses TRBV7-9 and TRBJ1-2; a possible D gene is TRBD1 (5 bases). In germline, CDR1 is SEHNR, CDR2 FQNEAQ (reference sequence). The CDR3 spans 14 residues. The V and J ends lost 3 bases and 5 bases respectively, with 13 bases between them. The CDR3 sequence is CASSFGTDFYGYTF. CDR3 DNA: TGTGCCAGCAGCTTCGGGACGGATTTTTATGGCTACACCTTC.

This chain links TRBV7-9 with TRBJ2-7, with 7 bases fitting TRBD1. Trimming cost V 5 bases and J 3 bases; bases outside gene matches: 4. This CDR3 spans 13 amino acids. The germline CDR1 and CDR2 sequences are SEHNR and FQNEAQ (reference sequence). The CDR3 sequence: CASSAGDSYEQYF. DNA of the CDR3: TGTGCCAGCAGCGCCGGGGACAGCTACGAGCAGTACTTC.

The CDR3: CASSIALVGESVTGELFF. The CDR3 nucleotides are TGTGCCAGTAGTATAGCTTTGGTCGGGGAGAGCGTCACCGGGGAGCTGTTTTTT. The J gene is TRBJ2-2, the V gene TRBV19, with a possible D match to TRBD2 (5 bases). The CDR3 runs to 18 residues. The ends were cut back, 1 base at V and 4 bases at J, with 19 bases in the middle. CDR1 and CDR2 from the germline V gene are LNHDA and SQIVND (reference sequence).

V gene TRBV2 combines with J gene TRBJ2-3; 14 bases line up with TRBD2. The CDR3 has 16 residues. CDR1 SNHLY and CDR2 FYNNEI come from the germline V gene. The junction had 10 bases not matched to a gene; V was cut back by 6 bases and J by 8 bases. The CDR3 DNA follows: TGTGCCAGCAGCGGGACTAGCGGGAGTGTCTTTGGTACGCAGTATTTT. Encoded protein: CASSGTSGSVFGTQYF.

The genes are TRBV4-2 and TRBJ2-7; D could derive from TRBD1 or TRBD2 (6 bases each). V dropped 11 bases and J dropped 3 bases, with 23 bases sitting between them. This CDR3 spans 15 amino acids. Looked up from germline, CDR1 is LGHNA and CDR2 is YNFKEQ. The CDR3 DNA reads TGTGCCGCGGGGACAAACGAAAACCCTATCTACGAGCAGTACTTC. This gives the protein CAAGTNENPIYEQYF.

A note on this clone: This same CDR3 is encoded by further DNA sequences in the sample. This chain uses TRBV27 with TRBJ1-2; tentatively, D is TRBD1 (5 bases). CDR3 length: 13 amino acids. Germline V gene data show CDR1 as MNHEY and CDR2 as SMNVEV (reference sequence). Trimming removed 3 bases from V and 4 bases from J, with 9 bases in between. For the CDR3, the DNA is TGTGCCAGCAGTTTGCGGGGCTCCTATGGCTACACCTTC. Residues: CASSLRGSYGYTF.

This clone was detected once. The chain is built from TRBV9 and TRBJ1-1; tentative D call: TRBD1 (6 bases). Trimming took off 4 bases at V and 1 base at J, with 14 bases between the two ends. The germline CDR1 and CDR2 sequences are SGDLS and YYNGEE. CDR3 length: 15 residues. CDR3 sequence reads: CASSYWTERNTEAFF. The DNA of the CDR3 is TGTGCCAGCAGCTATTGGACAGAAAGGAACACTGAAGCTTTCTTT.

The chain combines TRBV15 with TRBJ2-2; either TRBD1 or TRBD2 may fit D (5 bases each). The CDR3 extends over 16 amino acids. Trimming left V 2 bases short and J 9 bases short, with 19 bases between. Germline CDR1 LNHNV, CDR2 YYDKDF (reference sequence). CDR3 sequence (DNA): TGTGCCACCAGCAGACCCGTACAGGCGGGTTCCCGGGAGCTGTTTTTT. It encodes CATSRPVQAGSRELFF.

The CDR3 nucleotides read TGCAGCGTTGAAGAAACAACTGGAAACACCATATATTTT. Translation gives CSVEETTGNTIYF. This chain connects TRBV29-1 to TRBJ1-3; D not certain. V dropped 0 bases and J dropped 2 bases, with 5 bases sitting between them. The germline CDR1 and CDR2 sequences are SQVTM and ANQGSEA. There are 13 residues in the CDR3. Together with reference TRBV29-1 and TRBJ1-3, the CDR3 gives the full variable domain: SAVISQKPSRDICQRGTSLTIQCQVDSQVTMMFWYRQQPGQSLTLIATANQGSEATYESGFVIDKFPISRPNLTFSTLTVSNMSPEDSSIYLCSVEETTGNTIYFGEGSWLTVV.

This clone was seen only once. Other DNA variants within this sample encode the same CDR3. CDR3 sequence (DNA): TGTGCCAGCAGCTTTTCCGGGGCCGAGCAGTTCTTC. As protein: CASSFSGAEQFF. This chain links TRBV11-2 with TRBJ2-1, with D perhaps assigned TRBD1 or TRBD2 (5 bases each). This CDR3 spans 12 amino acids. V dropped 3 bases and J dropped 10 bases, with 10 bases sitting between them. Germline V CDR1 and CDR2: SGHAT, FQNNGV.

The chain's CDR3 is CASSLGTPYEQYF. CDR3 in DNA: TGTGCCAGCAGCCTCGGGACTCCGTACGAGCAGTACTTC. The rearrangement joins TRBV11-1 to TRBJ2-7; D possibly corresponds to TRBD2 (6 bases). This CDR3 has 13 residues. V lost 5 bases and J 4 bases, leaving 12 bases between the germline ends. Germline V gives CDR1 SGHAT, CDR2 FQDESV (reference sequence).

DNA for the CDR3: TGTGCCAGCAGACCGCTGACTAGCGGGGGGTATGAGACCCAGTACTTC. Amino acids: CASRPLTSGGYETQYF. The V gene is TRBV28, the J gene TRBJ2-5, with TRBD2 matching over 13 bases. V was clipped by 6 bases and J by 5 bases; unmatched bases: 9. The CDR3 is 16 residues long. Germline V gene lookup returns CDR1 MDHEN and CDR2 SYDVKM.

The V gene is TRBV11-2, the J gene TRBJ2-7; D call uncertain. The CDR3 totals 13 residues. V lost 2 bases to trimming and J lost 3 bases, with 8 bases between them. Germline V gene lookup returns CDR1 SGHAT and CDR2 FQNNGV. CDR3 in DNA: TGTGCCAGCAGCTTAAGGCCCGTCTACGAGCAGTACTTC. It encodes CASSLRPVYEQYF.

The chain couples TRBV2 to TRBJ1-6, with 10 bases that match TRBD1. V shed 3 bases, J shed 7 bases, and the junction held 3 bases outside the gene matches. The germline gives CDR1 SNHLY, CDR2 FYNNEI. The CDR3 contains 15 residues. The CDR3 here is CASSDSTGGNSPLHF. CDR3 sequence (DNA): TGTGCCAGCAGTGATTCGACAGGGGGCAATTCACCCCTCCACTTT. Supplemented by reference TRBV2 and TRBJ1-6, the full variable domain reads EPEVTQTPSHQVTQMGQEVILRCVPISNHLYFYWYRQILGQKVEFLVSFYNNEISEKSEIFDDQFSVERPDGSNFTLKIRSTKLEDSAMYFCASSDSTGGNSPLHFGNGTRLTVT.

The rearrangement links TRBV5-5 to TRBJ2-7; 9 bases align to TRBD2. V trimming: 0 bases; J trimming: 1 base; junction bases outside the gene matches: 11. The germline CDR1 and CDR2 sequences are SGHKS and YYEKEE (reference sequence). This CDR3 has 18 amino acids. In DNA, the CDR3 is TGTGCCAGCAGCTTGGCCCCATCCCTAGCGGGACTGTCCTACGAGCAGTACTTC. The encoded protein is CASSLAPSLAGLSYEQYF.

Of note for this clone: Distinct nucleotide sequences in the sample also encode this CDR3. The genes are TRBV5-4 and TRBJ2-7; 11 bases fit TRBD1. Per germline, CDR1 SGHNT and CDR2 YYREEE (reference sequence). J lost 2 bases, V lost 4 bases, and 5 bases had no gene match. The CDR3 is 15 amino acids. The CDR3 loop reads CASSLGQGATYEQYF. Here the CDR3 DNA reads TGTGCCAGCAGCCTAGGACAGGGGGCGACCTACGAGCAGTACTTC.

About this clone itself: Different DNA sequences within this sample yield the same CDR3. The V and J genes are TRBV5-4 and TRBJ2-7, with TRBD1 matching over 9 bases. V was clipped by 0 bases and J by 2 bases; unmatched bases: 3. This CDR3 region has 15 residues. Germline lookup yields CDR1 SGHNT and CDR2 YYREEE (reference sequence). The CDR3 DNA reads TGTGCCAGCAGCTTGGGACAGGGGGGCACCTACGAGCAGTACTTC. This codes for CASSLGQGGTYEQYF.

The CDR3 loop is CASSLSILAGPSREQYF. CDR3 nucleotide sequence: TGTGCCAGCAGTTTATCGATCCTAGCGGGACCCTCTAGGGAGCAGTACTTC. The chain recombines TRBV27 with TRBJ2-7; TRBD2 aligns across 9 bases. Germline loops: CDR1 MNHEY, CDR2 SMNVEV (reference sequence). Losses at the gene ends were 0 bases for V and 7 bases for J; bases not matched to a gene: 13. The CDR3 has 17 residues.

This rearrangement joins TRBV6-5 to TRBJ2-2; D gene ambiguous. Germline CDR1 MNHEY, CDR2 SVGAGI. Trimming took off 6 bases at V and 1 base at J, with 12 bases between the two ends. CDR3 length equals 15 residues. This CDR3 is CASSDFLLNTGELFF. The CDR3 nucleotides are TGTGCCAGCAGCGACTTCCTCTTGAACACCGGGGAGCTGTTTTTT.

The V call is TRBV2, the J call TRBJ1-1; tentatively, D is TRBD1 (5 bases). Germline loops: CDR1 SNHLY, CDR2 FYNNEI. CDR3 length: 16 amino acids. V shed 2 bases and J shed 3 bases, with 16 bases lying between them. The CDR3, as DNA: TGTGCCAGCAGTGAAACGGCAGGGATTCAATACACTGAAGCTTTCTTT. Its translation is CASSETAGIQYTEAFF.

The J gene is TRBJ2-1, the V gene TRBV19, with D unresolved. CDR1 is LNHDA, CDR2 SQIVND, per germline (reference sequence). Trimming left V 4 bases short and J 10 bases short, with 11 bases between. The CDR3 covers 12 residues. CDR3 protein: CASSSSGKEQFF. The CDR3 DNA is TGTGCCAGTAGTAGCAGTGGCAAAGAGCAGTTCTTC. Combining the CDR3 with reference TRBV19 and TRBJ2-1 gives the whole variable domain DGGITQSPKYLFRKEGQNVTLSCEQNLNHDAMYWYRQDPGQGLRLIYYSQIVNDFQKGDIAEGYSVSREKKESFPLTVTSAQKNPTAFYLCASSSSGKEQFFGPGTRLTVL.

The genes are TRBV2 and TRBJ2-2, with D uncertain. CDR3 length: 14 amino acids. Germline V gene data show CDR1 as SNHLY and CDR2 as FYNNEI. Between the trimmed V and J ends, which lost 3 bases and 7 bases, there was a span of 12 bases. The CDR3 protein is CASSDLSKLGELFF. For the CDR3, the DNA is TGTGCCAGCAGTGATCTATCGAAACTCGGGGAGCTGTTTTTT.

The rearrangement uses TRBV28 and TRBJ2-5; D gene uncertain. Germline CDR1 MDHEN, CDR2 SYDVKM. V lost 3 bases, J lost 2 bases, and 7 bases lay in between. The CDR3 length is 13 residues. CDR3 sequence reads: CASSLWGQETQYF. In DNA, the CDR3 is TGTGCCAGCAGTTTGTGGGGACAAGAGACCCAGTACTTC. The whole variable domain, filled in from reference TRBV28 and TRBJ2-5, reads DVKVTQSSRYLVKRTGEKVFLECVQDMDHENMFWYRQDPGLGLRLIYFSYDVKMKEKGDIPEGYSVSREKKERFSLILESASTNQTSMYLCASSLWGQETQYFGPGTRLLVL.

This chain links TRBV5-4 with TRBJ1-1; tentative D call: TRBD1 (6 bases). The germline gives CDR1 SGHNT, CDR2 YYREEE (reference sequence). V lost 3 bases and J lost 4, with 13 bases in between. The CDR3 has 14 residues. CDR3 nucleotide sequence: TGTGCCAGCAGCTACAAGGGGGGGGTCACTGAAGCTTTCTTT. It is translated as CASSYKGGVTEAFF.